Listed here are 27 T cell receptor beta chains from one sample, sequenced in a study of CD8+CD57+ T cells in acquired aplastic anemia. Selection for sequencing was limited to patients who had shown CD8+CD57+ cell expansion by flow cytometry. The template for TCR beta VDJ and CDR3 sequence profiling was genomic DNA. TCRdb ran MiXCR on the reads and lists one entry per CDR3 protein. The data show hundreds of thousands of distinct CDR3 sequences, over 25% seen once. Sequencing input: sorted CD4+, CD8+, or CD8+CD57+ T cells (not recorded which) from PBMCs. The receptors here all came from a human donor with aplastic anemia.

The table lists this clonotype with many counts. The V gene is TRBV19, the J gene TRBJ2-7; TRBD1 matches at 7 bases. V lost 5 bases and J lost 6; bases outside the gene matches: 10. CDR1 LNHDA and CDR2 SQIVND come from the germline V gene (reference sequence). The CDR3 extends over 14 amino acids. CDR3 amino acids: CASSPETGRTEQYF. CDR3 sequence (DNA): TGTGCCAGTAGTCCCGAGACAGGGAGAACCGAGCAGTACTTC.

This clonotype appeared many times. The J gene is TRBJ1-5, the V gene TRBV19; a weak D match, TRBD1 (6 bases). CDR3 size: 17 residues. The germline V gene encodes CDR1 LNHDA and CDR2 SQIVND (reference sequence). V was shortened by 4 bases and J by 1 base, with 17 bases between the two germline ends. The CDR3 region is CASSTDWGQGSNQPQHF. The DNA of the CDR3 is TGTGCCAGTAGTACAGATTGGGGGCAGGGAAGCAATCAGCCCCAGCATTTT.

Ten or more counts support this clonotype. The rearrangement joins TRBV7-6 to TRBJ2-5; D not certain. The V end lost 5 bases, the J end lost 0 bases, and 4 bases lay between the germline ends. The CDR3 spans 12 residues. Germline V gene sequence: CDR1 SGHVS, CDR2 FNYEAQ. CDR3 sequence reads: CASSPYQETQYF. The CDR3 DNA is TGTGCCAGCAGCCCCTACCAAGAGACCCAGTACTTC.

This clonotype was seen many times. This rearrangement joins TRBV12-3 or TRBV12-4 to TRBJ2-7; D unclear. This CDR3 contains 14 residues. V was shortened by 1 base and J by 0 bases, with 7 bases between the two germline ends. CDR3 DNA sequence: TGTGCCAGCAGTTTAGGCGTCAACTCCTACGAGCAGTACTTC. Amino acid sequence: CASSLGVNSYEQYF.

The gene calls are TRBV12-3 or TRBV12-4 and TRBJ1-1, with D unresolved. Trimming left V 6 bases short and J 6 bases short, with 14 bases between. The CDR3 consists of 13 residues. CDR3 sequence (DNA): TGTGCCAGCAGAGCTATTGAAAAGGCTGAAGCTTTCTTT. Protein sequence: CASRAIEKAEAFF.

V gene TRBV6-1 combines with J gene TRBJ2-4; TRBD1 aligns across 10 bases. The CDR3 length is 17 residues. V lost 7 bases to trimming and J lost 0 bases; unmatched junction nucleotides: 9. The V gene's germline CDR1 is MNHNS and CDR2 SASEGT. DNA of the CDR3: TGTGCCAGCAAGAAGGGGACAGGGGATTTAGCCAAAAACATTCAGTACTTC. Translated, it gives CASKKGTGDLAKNIQYF.

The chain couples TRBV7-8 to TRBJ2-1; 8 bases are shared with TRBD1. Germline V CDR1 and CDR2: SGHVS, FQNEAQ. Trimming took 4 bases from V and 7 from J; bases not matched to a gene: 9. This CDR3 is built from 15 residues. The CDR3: CASSYGQGVENEQFF. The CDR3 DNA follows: TGTGCCAGCAGCTACGGACAGGGTGTGGAAAATGAGCAGTTCTTC. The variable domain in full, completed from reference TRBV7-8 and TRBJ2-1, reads GAGVSQSPRYKVAKRGQDVALRCDPISGHVSLFWYQQALGQGPEFLTYFQNEAQLDKSGLPSDRFFAERPEGSVSTLKIQRTQQEDSAVYLCASSYGQGVENEQFFGPGTRLTVL.

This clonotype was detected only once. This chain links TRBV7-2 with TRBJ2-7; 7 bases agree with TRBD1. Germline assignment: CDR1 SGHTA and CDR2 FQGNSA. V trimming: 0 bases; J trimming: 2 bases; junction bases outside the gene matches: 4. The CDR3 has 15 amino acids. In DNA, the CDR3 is TGTGCCAGCAGCTTAGCCGGGACAGAAGCCTACGAGCAGTACTTC. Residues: CASSLAGTEAYEQYF.

The CDR3 loop is CASSSGSGYEQYF. DNA for the CDR3: TGTGCCAGCAGTTCGGGTAGTGGGTACGAGCAGTACTTC. The V call is TRBV7-9, the J call TRBJ2-7, with D hard to call. Germline V gene data show CDR1 as SEHNR and CDR2 as FQNEAQ (reference sequence). The length of the CDR3 is 13 residues. Trimming cost V 6 bases and J 4 bases, with 13 bases left between them.

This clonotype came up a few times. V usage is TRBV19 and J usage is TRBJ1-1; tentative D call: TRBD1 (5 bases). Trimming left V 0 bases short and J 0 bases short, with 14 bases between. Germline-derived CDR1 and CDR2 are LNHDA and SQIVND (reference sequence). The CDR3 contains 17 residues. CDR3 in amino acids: CASSIETRADVNTEAFF. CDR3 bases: TGTGCCAGTAGTATAGAAACCAGGGCAGACGTGAACACTGAAGCTTTCTTT.

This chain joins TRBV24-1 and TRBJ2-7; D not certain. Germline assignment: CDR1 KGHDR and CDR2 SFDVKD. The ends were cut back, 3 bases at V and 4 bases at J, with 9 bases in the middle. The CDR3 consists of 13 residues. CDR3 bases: TGTGCCACCAGTGATCCTCTAGGGTACGAGCAGTACGTC. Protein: CATSDPLGYEQYV.

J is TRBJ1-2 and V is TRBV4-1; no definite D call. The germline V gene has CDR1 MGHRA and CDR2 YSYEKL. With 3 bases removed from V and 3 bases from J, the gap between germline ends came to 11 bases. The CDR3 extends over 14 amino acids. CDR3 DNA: TGCGCCAGCAGCCATTCGACAAGGGACTATGGCTACACCTTC. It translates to CASSHSTRDYGYTF.

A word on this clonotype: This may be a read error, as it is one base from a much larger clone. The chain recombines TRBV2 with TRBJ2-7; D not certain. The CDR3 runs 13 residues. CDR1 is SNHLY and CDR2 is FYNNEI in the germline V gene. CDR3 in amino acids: CASSEIYRGEQCF. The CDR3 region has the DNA TGTGCCAGCAGTGAAATCTACCGAGGCGAGCAGTGCTTC.

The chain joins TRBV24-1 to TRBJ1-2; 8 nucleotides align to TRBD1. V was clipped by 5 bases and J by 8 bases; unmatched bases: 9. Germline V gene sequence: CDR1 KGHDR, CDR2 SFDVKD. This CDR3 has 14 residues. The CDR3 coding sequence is TGTGCCACCAGTGGAGCAGCGGGACAGGTCGGCTACACCTTC. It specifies CATSGAAGQVGYTF.

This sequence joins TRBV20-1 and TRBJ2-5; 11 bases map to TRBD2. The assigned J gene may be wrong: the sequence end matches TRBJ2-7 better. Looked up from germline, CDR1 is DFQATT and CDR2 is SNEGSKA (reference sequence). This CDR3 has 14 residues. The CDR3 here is CSARGASGRYEQYF. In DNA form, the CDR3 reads TGCAGTGCTAGAGGGGCTAGCGGGAGGTACGAGCAGTACTTC.

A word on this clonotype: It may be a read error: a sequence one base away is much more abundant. The CDR3 is CATGTGGNTVYF. CDR3 nucleotides: TGTGCCACCGGGACGGGGGGAAACACCGTATATTTT. The chain is built from TRBV10-3 and TRBJ1-3; D possibly corresponds to TRBD1 (5 bases). Germline V gene data show CDR1 as ENHRY and CDR2 as SYGVKD. The CDR3 is 12 amino acids.

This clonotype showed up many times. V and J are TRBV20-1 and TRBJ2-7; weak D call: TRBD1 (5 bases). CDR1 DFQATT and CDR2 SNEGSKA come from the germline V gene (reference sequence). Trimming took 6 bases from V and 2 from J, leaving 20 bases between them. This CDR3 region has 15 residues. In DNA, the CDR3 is TGCAGTGCCGGGCCGGTTCAGGGTGCCCCCTACGAGCAGTACTTC. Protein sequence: CSAGPVQGAPYEQYF.

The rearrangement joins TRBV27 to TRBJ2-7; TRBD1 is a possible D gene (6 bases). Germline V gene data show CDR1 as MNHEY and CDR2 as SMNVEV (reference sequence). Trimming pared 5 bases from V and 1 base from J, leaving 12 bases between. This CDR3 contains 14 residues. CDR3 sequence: CASSLNTGSYEQYF. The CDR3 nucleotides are TGTGCCAGCAGTCTAAATACAGGGTCCTACGAGCAGTACTTC.

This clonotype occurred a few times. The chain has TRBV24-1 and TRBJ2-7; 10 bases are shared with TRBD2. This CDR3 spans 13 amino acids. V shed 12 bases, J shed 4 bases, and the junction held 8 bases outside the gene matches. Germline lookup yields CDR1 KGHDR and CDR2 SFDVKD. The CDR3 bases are TGTGCCGTCGGACTAGCGGAATTTTACGAGCAGTACTTC. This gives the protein CAVGLAEFYEQYF.

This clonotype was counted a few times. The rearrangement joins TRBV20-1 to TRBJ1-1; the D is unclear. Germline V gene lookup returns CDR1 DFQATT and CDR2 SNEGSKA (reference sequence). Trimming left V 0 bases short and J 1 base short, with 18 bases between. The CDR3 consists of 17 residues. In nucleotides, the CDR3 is TGCAGTGCTAGAGATTATCGAGGTGGGTCCGCGAACACTGAAGCTTTCTTT. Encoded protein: CSARDYRGGSANTEAFF.

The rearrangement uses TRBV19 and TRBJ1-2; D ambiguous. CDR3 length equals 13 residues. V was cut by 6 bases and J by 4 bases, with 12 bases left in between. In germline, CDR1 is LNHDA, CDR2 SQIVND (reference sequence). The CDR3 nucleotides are TGTGCCAGTAGGGAAAGGGCCCTCTATGGCTACACCTTC. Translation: CASRERALYGYTF.

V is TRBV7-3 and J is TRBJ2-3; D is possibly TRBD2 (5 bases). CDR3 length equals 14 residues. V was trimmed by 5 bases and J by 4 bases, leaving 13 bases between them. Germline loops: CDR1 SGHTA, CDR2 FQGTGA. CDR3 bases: TGTGCCAGCAGCCCCGGGGTGGCACCAGATACGCAGTATTTT. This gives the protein CASSPGVAPDTQYF.

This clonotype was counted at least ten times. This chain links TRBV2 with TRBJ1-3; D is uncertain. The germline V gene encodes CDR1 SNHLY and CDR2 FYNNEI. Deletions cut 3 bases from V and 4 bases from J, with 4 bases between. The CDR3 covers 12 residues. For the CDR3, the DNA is TGTGCCAGCAGTGACAGGGGAAACACCATATATTTT. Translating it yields CASSDRGNTIYF.

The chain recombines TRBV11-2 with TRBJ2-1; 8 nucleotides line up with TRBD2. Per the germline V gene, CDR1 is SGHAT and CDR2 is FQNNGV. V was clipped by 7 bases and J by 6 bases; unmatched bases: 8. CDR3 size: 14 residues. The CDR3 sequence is CASTPGGASNEQFF. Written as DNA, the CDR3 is TGTGCCAGCACGCCGGGGGGGGCGTCCAATGAGCAGTTCTTC.

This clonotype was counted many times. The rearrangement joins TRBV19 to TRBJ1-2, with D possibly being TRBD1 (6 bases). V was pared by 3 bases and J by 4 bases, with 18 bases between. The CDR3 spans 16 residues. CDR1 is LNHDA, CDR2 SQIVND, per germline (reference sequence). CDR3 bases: TGTGCCAGTAGTATTAGGAAGGGGGGCCGTGGCTATGGCTACACCTTC. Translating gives CASSIRKGGRGYGYTF.

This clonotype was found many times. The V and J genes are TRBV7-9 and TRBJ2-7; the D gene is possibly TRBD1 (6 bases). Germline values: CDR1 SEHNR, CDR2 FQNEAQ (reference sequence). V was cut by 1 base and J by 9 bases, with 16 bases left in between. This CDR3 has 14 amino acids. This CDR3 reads CASSLGGREEAQYF. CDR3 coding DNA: TGTGCCAGCAGCTTAGGGGGGCGCGAGGAAGCGCAGTACTTC.

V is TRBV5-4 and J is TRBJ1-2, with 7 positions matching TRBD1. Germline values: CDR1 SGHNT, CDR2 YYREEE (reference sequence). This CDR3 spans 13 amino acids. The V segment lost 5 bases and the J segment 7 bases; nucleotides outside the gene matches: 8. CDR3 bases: TGTGCCAGCAGTACCGACAGGGATCTTGGCTACACCTTC. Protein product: CASSTDRDLGYTF.